A single T cell receptor (beta chain) is shown here with its context. CDR1 SGHVS and CDR2 FNYEAQ come from the germline V gene. V was shortened by 1 base and J by 1 base, with 10 bases between the two germline ends. The CDR3 length is 15 residues. All donors came from Russia, were Caucasian and healthy, and spanned ages roughly 6 to 95. Each donor supplied around 9.6 milliliters of peripheral blood. These data are taken from a study of blood T cells in healthy people across ages. Sample-barcoded 5' priming and a J-beta primer mix drove a second PCR of roughly 7 to 11 cycles. With 12 random nucleotides, a template-switch adaptor tagged each individual cDNA molecule. TCRdb used MiXCR to reprocess the 5' RACE reads, holding one entry per CDR3 protein. This sample yields some 1.6 million distinct CDR3 sequences, of which about 35% are seen a single time; around 10% belongs to the top ten.

Sequencing was done on a sample of blood. This clonotype was sampled from a woman in her twenties or thirties in good health. The gene calls are TRBV7-6 and TRBJ2-5; D is uncertain. The CDR3 nucleotides are TGTGCCAGCAGCTTAGTGTCCGGTATCCAAGAGACCCAGTACTTC. Encoded protein: CASSLVSGIQETQYF.